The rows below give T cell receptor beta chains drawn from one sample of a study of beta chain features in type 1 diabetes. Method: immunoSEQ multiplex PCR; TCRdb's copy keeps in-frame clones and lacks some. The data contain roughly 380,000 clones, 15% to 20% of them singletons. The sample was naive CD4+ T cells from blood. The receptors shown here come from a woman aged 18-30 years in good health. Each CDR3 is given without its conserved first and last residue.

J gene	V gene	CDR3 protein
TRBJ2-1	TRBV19	ATDGATYNEQF
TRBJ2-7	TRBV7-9	ASSLKRTGSSEQY
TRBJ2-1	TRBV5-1	ASSLRREANEQF
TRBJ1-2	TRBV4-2	ASSEEARESNYGYT
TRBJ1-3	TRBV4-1	ASSHVGQGGLGNTIY
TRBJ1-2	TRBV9	ASSVLRGASEGYT
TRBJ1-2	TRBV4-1	ASSQESRGEGYT
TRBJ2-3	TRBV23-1	ASSQTLAVTDTQY
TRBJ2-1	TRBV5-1	ASSLGLAGGRKF
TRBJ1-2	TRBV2	ASSVRGMVGYGYT
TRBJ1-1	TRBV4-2	ASSQDQGRSTEAF
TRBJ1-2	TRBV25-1	ASSPHKAGTGNGYT
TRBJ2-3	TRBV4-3	ASSQDQGDTQY
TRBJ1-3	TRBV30	AWSDHPGTGSGNTIY
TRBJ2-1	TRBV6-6	ASSRLAGGHNEQF
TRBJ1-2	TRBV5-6	ASSPDRNYGYT
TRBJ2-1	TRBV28	ASSSRGGQF
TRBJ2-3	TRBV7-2	ASSLVLAVSTDTQY
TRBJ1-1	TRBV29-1	STRGSGGGTEAF
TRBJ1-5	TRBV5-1	ASSLGGQDQPQH
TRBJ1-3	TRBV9	ASSVDAGNTIY
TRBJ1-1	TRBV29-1	SVERTGGPGGTEAF
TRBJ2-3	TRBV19	ASSTRTSGSPDTQY
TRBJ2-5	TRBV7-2	ASSPRWDSQETQY
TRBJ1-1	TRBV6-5	ASSFRGNLNTEAF
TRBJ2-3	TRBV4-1	ASSFHPTRDRGTDTQY
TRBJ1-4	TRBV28	ASGGLSVVEKLF
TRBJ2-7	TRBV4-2	ASSSLSGRGTYEQY
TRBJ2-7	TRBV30	AWTSGGGYEQY
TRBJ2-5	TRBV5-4	ASSPRVGAETQY
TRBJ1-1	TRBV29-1	SVDRGTEAF
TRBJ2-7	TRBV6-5	ASRRQGASEQY
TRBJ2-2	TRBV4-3	ASSQEGGAGELF
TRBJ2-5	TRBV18	ASSPRHSSTASTQY
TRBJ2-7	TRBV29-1	SVSRDRTYEQY
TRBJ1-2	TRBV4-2	ASSPHGQSTGGYT
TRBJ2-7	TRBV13	ASSLTVISYEQY
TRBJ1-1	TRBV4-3	ASSQDMGGTEAF
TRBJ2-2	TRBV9	ASSVEWGDTGELF
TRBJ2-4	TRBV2	ASRGLSPGIQY